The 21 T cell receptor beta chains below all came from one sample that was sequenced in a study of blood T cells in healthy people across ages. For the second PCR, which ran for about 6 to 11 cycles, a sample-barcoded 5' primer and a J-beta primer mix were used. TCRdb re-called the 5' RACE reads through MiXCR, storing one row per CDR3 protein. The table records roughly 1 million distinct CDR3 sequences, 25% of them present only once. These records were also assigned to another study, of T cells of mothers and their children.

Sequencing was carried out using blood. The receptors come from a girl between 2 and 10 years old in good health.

The CDR3 loop is CASSYLQGADGYTF. The CDR3 nucleotides are TGTGCCAGCAGTTACCTACAGGGGGCCGATGGCTACACCTTC. The rearrangement joins TRBV6-2 or TRBV6-3 to TRBJ1-2; 9 bases line up with TRBD1. The CDR3 extends over 14 amino acids. V lost 2 bases to trimming and J lost 6 bases; unmatched junction nucleotides: 4. Germline V lookup: CDR1 MNHEY, CDR2 SVGEGT.

CDR3 nucleotides: TGTGCCAGCAGCGTTCCGGGGGGGATCGAGCAGTTCTTC. Its protein product is CASSVPGGIEQFF. The J gene is TRBJ2-1, the V gene TRBV7-9; 8 bases line up with TRBD2. From germline, CDR1 is SEHNR and CDR2 FQNEAQ (reference sequence). The CDR3 has 13 amino acids. V was clipped by 5 bases and J by 10 bases; unmatched bases: 7.

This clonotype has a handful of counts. CDR3 bases: TGCAGTGCTCGGGCCTACACGGACCACGAGCAGTACTTC. It is translated as CSARAYTDHEQYF. The chain uses TRBV20-1 and TRBJ2-7, with D uncertain. CDR3 size: 13 residues. The V end was cut by 5 bases, the J end by 5 bases, with 16 bases between. From germline, CDR1 is DFQATT and CDR2 SNEGSKA (reference sequence).

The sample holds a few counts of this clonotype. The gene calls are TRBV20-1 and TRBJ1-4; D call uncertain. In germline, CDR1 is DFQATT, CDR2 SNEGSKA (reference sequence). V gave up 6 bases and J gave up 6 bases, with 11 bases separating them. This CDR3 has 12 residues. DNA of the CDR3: TGCAGTGCCGACTCGCTAGATGAAAAACTGTTTTTT. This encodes CSADSLDEKLFF.

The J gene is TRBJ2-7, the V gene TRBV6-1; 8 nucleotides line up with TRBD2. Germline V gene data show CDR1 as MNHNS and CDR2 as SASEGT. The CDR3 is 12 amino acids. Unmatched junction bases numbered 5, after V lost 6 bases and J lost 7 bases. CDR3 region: CASRFGGGEQYF. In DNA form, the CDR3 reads TGTGCCAGCAGATTCGGCGGGGGGGAGCAGTACTTC.

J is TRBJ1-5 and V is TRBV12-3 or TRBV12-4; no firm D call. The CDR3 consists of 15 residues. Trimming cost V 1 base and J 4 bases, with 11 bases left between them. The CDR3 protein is CASSLDSPTNQPQHF. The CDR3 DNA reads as TGTGCCAGCAGTTTAGACAGTCCGACTAATCAGCCCCAGCATTTT.

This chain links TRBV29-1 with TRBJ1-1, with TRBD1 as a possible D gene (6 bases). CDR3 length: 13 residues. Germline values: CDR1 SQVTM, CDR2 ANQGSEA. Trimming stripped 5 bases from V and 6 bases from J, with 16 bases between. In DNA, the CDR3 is TGCAGCGTTCCTACAGGGATGTCCGCTGAAGCTTTCTTT. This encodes CSVPTGMSAEAFF.

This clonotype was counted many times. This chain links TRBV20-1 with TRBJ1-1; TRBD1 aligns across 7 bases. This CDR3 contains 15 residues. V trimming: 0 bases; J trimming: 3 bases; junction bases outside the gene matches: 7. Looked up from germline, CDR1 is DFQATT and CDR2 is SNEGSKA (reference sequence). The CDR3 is CSARDSQGSDTEAFF. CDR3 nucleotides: TGCAGTGCTAGAGATTCACAGGGGTCGGACACTGAAGCTTTCTTT.

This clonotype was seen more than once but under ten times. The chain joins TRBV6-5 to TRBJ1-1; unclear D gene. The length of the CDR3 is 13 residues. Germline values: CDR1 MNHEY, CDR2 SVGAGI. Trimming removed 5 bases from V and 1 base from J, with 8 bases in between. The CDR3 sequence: CASSVRRNTEAFF. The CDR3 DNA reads TGTGCCAGCAGTGTACGGAGGAACACTGAAGCTTTCTTT.

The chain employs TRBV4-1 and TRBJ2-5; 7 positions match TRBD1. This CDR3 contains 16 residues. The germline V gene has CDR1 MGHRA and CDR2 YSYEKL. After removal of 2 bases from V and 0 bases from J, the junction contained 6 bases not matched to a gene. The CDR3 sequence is CASSQSGQKYQETQYF. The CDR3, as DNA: TGCGCCAGCAGCCAATCGGGACAGAAGTACCAAGAGACCCAGTACTTC.

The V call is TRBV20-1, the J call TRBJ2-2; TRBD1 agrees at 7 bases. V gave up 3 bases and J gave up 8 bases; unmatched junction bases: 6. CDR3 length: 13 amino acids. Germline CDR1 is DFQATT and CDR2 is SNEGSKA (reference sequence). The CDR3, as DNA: TGCAGTGCTAGTAGGGACAGCATGGGGGAGCTGTTTTTT. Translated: CSASRDSMGELFF.

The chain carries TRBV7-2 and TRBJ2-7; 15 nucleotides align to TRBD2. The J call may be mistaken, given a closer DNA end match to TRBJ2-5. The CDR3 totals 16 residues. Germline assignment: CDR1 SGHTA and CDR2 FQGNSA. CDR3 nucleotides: TGTGCCAGCACATCGGGACTAGCGGGGGGACAAGAGACCCAGTACTTC. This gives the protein CASTSGLAGGQETQYF.

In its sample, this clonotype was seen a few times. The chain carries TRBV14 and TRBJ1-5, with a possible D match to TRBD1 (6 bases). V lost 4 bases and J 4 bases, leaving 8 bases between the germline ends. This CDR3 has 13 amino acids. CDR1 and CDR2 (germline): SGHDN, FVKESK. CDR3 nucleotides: TGTGCCAGCAGCCGGGACATAAATCAGCCCCAGCATTTT. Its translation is CASSRDINQPQHF.

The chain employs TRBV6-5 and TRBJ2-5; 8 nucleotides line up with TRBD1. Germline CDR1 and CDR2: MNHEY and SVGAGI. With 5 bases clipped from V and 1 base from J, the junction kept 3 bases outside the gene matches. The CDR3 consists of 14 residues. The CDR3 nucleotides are TGTGCCAGCAGTGGGACAGGCTTCCAAGAGACCCAGTACTTC. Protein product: CASSGTGFQETQYF.

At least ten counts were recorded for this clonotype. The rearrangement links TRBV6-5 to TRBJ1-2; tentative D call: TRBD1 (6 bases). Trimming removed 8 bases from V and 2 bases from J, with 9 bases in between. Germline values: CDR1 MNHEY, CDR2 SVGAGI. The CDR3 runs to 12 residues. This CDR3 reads CASRGANYGYTF. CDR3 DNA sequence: TGTGCCAGCCGGGGGGCCAACTATGGCTACACCTTC.

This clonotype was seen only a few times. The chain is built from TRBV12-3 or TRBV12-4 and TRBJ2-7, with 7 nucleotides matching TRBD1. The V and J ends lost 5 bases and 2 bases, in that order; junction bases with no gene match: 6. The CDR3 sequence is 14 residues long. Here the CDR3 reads CASSLRTGAYEQYF. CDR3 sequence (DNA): TGTGCCAGCAGTCTCAGGACAGGCGCCTACGAGCAGTACTTC.

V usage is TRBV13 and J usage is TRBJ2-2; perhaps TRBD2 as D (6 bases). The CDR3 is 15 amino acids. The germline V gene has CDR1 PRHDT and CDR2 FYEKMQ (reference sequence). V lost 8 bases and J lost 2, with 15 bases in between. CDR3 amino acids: CASGLRAGNTGELFF. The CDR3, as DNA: TGTGCCAGCGGACTAAGGGCGGGTAACACCGGGGAGCTGTTTTTT. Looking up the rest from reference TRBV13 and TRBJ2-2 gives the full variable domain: AAGVIQSPRHLIKEKRETATLKCYPIPRHDTVYWYQQGPGQDPQFLISFYEKMQSDKGSIPDRFSAQQFSDYHSELNMSSLELGDSALYFCASGLRAGNTGELFFGEGSRLTVL.

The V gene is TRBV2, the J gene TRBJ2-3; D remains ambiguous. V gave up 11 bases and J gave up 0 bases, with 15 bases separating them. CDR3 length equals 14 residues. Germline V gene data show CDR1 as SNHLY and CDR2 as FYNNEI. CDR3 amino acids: CAGSEVTSTDTQYF. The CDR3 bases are TGTGCCGGGTCCGAGGTTACTAGCACAGATACGCAGTATTTT.

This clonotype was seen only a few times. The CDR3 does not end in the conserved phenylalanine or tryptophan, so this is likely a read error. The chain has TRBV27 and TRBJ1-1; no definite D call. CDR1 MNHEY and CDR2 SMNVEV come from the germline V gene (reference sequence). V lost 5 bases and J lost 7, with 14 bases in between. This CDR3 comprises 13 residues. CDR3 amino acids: CASSPTPSGEAFL. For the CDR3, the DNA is TGTGCCAGCAGTCCCACCCCAAGTGGTGAAGCTTTCCTT.

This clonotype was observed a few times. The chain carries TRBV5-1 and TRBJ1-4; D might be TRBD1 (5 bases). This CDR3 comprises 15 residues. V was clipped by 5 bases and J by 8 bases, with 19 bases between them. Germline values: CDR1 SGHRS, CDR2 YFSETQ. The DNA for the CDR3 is TGCGCCAGCAGATCAGGAAGGACGGGGGAGGAAAAACTGTTTTTT. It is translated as CASRSGRTGEEKLFF. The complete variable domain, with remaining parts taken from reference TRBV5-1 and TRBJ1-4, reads KAGVTQTPRYLIKTRGQQVTLSCSPISGHRSVSWYQQTPGQGLQFLFEYFSETQRNKGNFPGRFSGRQFSNSRSEMNVSTLELGDSALYLCASRSGRTGEEKLFFGSGTQLSVL.

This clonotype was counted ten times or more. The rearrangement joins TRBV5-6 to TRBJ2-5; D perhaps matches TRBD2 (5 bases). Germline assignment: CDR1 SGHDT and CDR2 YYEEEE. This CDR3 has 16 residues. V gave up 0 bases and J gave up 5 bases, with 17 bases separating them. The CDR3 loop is CASSLDPVGPGETQYF. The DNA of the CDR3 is TGTGCCAGCAGCTTGGACCCGGTGGGCCCGGGGGAGACCCAGTACTTC.